This T cell receptor beta chain came from a study of blood T cell repertoires in COVID-19. The overall study: PBMCs, B-cell-depleted T cells, or T cells were the source of the cDNA or gDNA that made up the material.

Original analysis: Reference gene primer amplification gave estimated nucleated cell counts. Assay: immunoSEQ multiplex PCR; the TCRdb copy retains only in-frame clones and omits some. D and trimming were read from the DNA, whereas the V and J calls and clone size are those reported in that table. The table lists about 400,000 clones, around 90% of them singletons, with approximately 2.1% in the top ten. This CDR3 is built from 13 residues. The V gene lost 0 bases and the J gene lost 5 bases, with 7 bases spanning the gap. From germline, CDR1 is SGHDN and CDR2 FVKESK. Participant ages covered about 18 to 89 years across about 22 US areas.

Sequenced sample: PBMCs or T cells enriched from blood (not recorded which). The genes are TRBV14 and TRBJ1-1; D remains unclear. This receptor was obtained from a middle-aged woman with acute COVID-19. The CDR3 is CASSQDARTEAFF. For the CDR3, the DNA is TGTGCCAGCAGCCAAGACGCTCGGACTGAAGCTTTCTTT.